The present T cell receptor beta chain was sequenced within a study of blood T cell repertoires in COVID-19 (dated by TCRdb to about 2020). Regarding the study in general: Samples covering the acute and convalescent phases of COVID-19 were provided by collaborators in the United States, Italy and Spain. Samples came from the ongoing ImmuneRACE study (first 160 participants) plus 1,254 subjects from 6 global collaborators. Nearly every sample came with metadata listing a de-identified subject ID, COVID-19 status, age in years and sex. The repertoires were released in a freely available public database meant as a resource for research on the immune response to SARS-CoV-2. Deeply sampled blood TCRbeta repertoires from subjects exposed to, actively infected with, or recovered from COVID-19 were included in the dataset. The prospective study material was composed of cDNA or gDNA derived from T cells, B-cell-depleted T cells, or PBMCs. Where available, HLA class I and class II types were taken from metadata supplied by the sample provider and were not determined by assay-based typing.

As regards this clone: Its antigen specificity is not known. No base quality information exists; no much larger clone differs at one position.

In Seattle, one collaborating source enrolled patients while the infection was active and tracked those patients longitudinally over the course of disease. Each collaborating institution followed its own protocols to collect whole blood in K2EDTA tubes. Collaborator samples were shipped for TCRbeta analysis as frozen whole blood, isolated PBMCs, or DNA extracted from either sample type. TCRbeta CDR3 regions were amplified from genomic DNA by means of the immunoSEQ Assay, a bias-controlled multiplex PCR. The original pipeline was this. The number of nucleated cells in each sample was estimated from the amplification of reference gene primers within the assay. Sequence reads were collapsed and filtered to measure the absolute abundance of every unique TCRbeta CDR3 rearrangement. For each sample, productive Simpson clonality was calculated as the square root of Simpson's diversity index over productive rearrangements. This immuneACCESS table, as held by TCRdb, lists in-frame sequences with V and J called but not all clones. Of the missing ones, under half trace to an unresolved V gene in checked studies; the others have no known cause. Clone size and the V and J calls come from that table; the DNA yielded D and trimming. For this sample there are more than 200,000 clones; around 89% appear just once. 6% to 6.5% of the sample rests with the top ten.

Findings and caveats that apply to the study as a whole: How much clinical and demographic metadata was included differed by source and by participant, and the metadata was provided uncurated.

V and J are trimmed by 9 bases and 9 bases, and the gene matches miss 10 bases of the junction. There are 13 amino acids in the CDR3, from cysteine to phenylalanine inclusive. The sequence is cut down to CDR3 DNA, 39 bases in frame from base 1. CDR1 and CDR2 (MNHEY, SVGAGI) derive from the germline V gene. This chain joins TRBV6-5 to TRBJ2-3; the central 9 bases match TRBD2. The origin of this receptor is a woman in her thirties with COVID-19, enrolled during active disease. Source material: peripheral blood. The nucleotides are TGTGCCAGTGTAGGTACGGCGGGGGGGACGCAGTATTTT. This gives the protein CASVGTAGGTQYF.